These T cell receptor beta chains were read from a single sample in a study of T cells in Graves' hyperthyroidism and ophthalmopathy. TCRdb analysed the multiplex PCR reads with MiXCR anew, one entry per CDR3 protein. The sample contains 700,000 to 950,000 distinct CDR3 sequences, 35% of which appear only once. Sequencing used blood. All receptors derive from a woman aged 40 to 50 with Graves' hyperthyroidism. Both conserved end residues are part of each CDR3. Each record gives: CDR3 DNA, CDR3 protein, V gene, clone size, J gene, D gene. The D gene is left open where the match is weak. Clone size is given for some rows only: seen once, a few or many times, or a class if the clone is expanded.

CDR3nt: TGTGCCAGCAAGGCAGGTTCTTATTCACCCCTCCACTTT
CDR3aa: CASKAGSYSPLHF
v_gene: TRBV7-2
abundance: many
j_gene: TRBJ1-6
d_gene: -

CDR3nt: TGTGCCAGCAGCCCCCACAGGGACAATCAGCCCCAGCATTTT
CDR3aa: CASSPHRDNQPQHF
v_gene: TRBV7-8
abundance: many
j_gene: TRBJ1-5
d_gene: -

CDR3nt: TGTGCCAGCAGCCTCAGGGATACGGGAGAAGAGACCCAGTACTTC
CDR3aa: CASSLRDTGEETQYF
v_gene: TRBV12-3/TRBV12-4
abundance: -
j_gene: TRBJ2-5
d_gene: -

CDR3nt: TGTGTCAGCAGCTTAGGAGGGAGGGACGGCCACACCTTC
CDR3aa: CVSSLGGRDGHTF
v_gene: TRBV7-6
abundance: -
j_gene: TRBJ1-2
d_gene: -

CDR3nt: TGTGCCAGCAGCACCCGGACAGGACCTAACTATGGCTACACCTTC
CDR3aa: CASSTRTGPNYGYTF
v_gene: TRBV9
abundance: few
j_gene: TRBJ1-2
d_gene: TRBD1

CDR3nt: TGTGCCAGTAGTAGTCGTCAGGGGGATATGCGTGGCTACACCTTC
CDR3aa: CASSSRQGDMRGYTF
v_gene: TRBV19
abundance: many
j_gene: TRBJ1-2
d_gene: TRBD1

CDR3nt: TGCGCCAGCAACCGCATGGCGGGAGGTGAGACCCAGTACTTC
CDR3aa: CASNRMAGGETQYF
v_gene: TRBV10-2
abundance: many
j_gene: TRBJ2-5
d_gene: TRBD2

CDR3nt: TGTGCCAGCAGCTTTCCCGGGACCCGATACGAGCAGTACTTC
CDR3aa: CASSFPGTRYEQYF
v_gene: TRBV7-2
abundance: few
j_gene: TRBJ2-7
d_gene: -

CDR3nt: TGTGCCAGCAGTCCCCAGGGTTCTCAGCCCCAGCATTTT
CDR3aa: CASSPQGSQPQHF
v_gene: TRBV6-6
abundance: many
j_gene: TRBJ1-5
d_gene: -

CDR3nt: TGTGCCAGCATTACACAGCAGAATGAAAAACTGTTTTTT
CDR3aa: CASITQQNEKLFF
v_gene: TRBV6-5
abundance: -
j_gene: TRBJ1-4
d_gene: -

CDR3nt: TGTGCCAGCAGACTAATGGGAGCAGGCCTTCGAAACGGGACCCAGTACTTC
CDR3aa: CASRLMGAGLRNGTQYF
v_gene: TRBV5-8
abundance: many
j_gene: TRBJ2-5
d_gene: -